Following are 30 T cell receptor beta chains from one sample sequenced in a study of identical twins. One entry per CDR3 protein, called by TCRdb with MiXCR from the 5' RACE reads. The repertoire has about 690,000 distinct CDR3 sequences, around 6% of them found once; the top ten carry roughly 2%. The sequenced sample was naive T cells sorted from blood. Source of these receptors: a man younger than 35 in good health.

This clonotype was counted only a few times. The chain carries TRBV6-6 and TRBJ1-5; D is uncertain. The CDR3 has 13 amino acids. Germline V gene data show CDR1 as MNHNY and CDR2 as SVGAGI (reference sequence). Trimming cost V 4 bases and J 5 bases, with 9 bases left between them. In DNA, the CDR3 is TGTGCCAGCAGTTTCCGGGTCGATCAGCCCCAGCATTTT. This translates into CASSFRVDQPQHF.

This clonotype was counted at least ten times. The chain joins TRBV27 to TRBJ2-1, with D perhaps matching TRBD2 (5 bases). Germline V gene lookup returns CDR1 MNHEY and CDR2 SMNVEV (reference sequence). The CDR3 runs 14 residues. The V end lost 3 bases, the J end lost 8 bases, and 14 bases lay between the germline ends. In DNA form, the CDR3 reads TGTGCCAGCAGTTTCCTCGATACTAGTCATGAGCAGTTCTTC. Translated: CASSFLDTSHEQFF.

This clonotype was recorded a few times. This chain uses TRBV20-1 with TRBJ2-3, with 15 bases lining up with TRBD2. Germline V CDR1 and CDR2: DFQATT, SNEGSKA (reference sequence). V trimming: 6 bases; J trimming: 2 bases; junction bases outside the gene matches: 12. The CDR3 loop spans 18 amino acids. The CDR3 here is CSAPLGLAGGHLTDTQYF. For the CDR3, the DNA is TGCAGTGCGCCGCTGGGACTAGCGGGAGGACACCTCACAGATACGCAGTATTTT.

CDR3 amino acids: CASSYSMAGGRNTEAFF. As DNA, the CDR3 is TGTGCCAGCAGTTACTCGATGGCAGGGGGAAGGAACACTGAAGCTTTCTTT. The J gene is TRBJ1-1, the V gene TRBV6-5, with 7 bases aligning to TRBD1. This CDR3 comprises 17 residues. Germline V gene sequence: CDR1 MNHEY, CDR2 SVGAGI. V gave up 0 bases and J gave up 1 base; unmatched junction bases: 8.

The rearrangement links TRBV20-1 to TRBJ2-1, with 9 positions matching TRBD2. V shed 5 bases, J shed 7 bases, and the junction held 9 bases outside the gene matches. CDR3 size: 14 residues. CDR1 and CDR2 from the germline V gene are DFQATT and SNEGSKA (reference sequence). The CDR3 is CSAGKIAGENEQFF. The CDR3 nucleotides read TGCAGTGCTGGGAAAATAGCGGGAGAGAATGAGCAGTTCTTC.

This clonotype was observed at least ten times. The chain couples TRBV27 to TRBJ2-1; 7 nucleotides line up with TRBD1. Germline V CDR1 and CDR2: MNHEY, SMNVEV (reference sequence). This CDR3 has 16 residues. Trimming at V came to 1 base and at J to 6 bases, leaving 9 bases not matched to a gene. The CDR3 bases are TGTGCCAGCAGTTTATACTGGGACAGAGGGTTCAATGAGCAGTTCTTC. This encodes CASSLYWDRGFNEQFF.

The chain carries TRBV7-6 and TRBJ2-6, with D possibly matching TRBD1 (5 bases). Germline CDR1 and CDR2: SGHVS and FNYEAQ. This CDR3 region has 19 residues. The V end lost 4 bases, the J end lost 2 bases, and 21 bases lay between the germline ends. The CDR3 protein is CASSSSLGQRGTGANVLTF. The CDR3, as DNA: TGTGCCAGCAGCTCCTCCCTAGGGCAAAGGGGCACTGGGGCCAACGTCCTGACTTTC.

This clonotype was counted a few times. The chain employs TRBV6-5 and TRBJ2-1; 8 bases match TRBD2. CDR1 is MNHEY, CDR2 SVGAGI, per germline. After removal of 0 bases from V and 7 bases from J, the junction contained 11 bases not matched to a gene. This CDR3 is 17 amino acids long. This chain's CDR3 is CASSYSGGREGRNEQFF. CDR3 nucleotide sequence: TGTGCCAGCAGTTACTCCGGGGGACGGGAGGGCCGTAATGAGCAGTTCTTC.

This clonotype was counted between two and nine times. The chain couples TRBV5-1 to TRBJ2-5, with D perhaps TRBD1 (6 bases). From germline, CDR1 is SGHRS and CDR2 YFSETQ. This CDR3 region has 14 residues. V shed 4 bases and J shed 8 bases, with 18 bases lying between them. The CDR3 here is CASSLGNPGETQYF. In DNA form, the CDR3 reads TGCGCCAGCAGCCTGGGTAACCCAGGGGAAACCCAGTACTTC.

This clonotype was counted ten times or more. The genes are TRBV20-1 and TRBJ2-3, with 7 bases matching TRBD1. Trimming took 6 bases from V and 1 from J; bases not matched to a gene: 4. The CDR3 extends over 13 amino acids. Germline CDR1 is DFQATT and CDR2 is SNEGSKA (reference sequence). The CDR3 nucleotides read TGCAGTGCGGATAGGGGGCGCACAGATACGCAGTATTTT. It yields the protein CSADRGRTDTQYF.

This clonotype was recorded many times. The CDR3 spells CATSPGAGSYNEQFF. DNA for the CDR3: TGTGCCACCAGTCCAGGGGCAGGCTCCTACAATGAGCAGTTCTTC. The V call is TRBV24-1, the J call TRBJ2-1, with a possible D match to TRBD1 (6 bases). The CDR3 loop spans 15 amino acids. V was pared by 6 bases and J by 0 bases, with 11 bases between. Germline V gene data show CDR1 as KGHDR and CDR2 as SFDVKD.

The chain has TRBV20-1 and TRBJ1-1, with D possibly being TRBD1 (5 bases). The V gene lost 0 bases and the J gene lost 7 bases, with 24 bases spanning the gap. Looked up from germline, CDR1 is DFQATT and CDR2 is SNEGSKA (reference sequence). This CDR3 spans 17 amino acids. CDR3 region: CSARDPSGQGLIGEAFF. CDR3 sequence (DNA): TGCAGTGCTAGAGATCCGTCGGGGCAGGGCTTGATTGGTGAAGCTTTCTTT.

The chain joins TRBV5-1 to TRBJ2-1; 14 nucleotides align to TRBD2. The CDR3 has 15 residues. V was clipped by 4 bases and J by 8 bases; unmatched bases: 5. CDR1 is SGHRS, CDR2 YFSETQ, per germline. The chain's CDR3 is CASSQGLAGGHEQFF. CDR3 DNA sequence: TGCGCCAGCAGCCAAGGACTAGCGGGAGGCCATGAGCAGTTCTTC.

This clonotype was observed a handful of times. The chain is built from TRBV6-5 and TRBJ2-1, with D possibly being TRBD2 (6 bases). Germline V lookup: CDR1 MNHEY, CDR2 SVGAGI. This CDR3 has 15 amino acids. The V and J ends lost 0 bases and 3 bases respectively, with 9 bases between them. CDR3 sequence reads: CASSYSMGGYNEQFF. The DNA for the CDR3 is TGTGCCAGCAGTTACTCGATGGGGGGCTACAATGAGCAGTTCTTC.

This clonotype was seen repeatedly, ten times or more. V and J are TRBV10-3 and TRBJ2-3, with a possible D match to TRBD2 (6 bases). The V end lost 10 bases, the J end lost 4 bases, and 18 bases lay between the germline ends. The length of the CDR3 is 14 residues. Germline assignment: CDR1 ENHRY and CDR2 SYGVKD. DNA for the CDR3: TGTGCCACCAGGGACTGGTCCGGCTCAGATACGCAGTATTTT. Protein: CATRDWSGSDTQYF.

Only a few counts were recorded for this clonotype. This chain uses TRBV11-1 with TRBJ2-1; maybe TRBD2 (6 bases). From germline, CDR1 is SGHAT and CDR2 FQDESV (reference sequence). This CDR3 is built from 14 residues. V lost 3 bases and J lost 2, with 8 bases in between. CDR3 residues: CASSFGGAYNEQFF. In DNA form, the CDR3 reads TGTGCCAGCAGCTTCGGGGGTGCCTACAATGAGCAGTTCTTC. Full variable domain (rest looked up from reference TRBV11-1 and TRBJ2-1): EAEVAQSPRYKITEKSQAVAFWCDPISGHATLYWYRQILGQGPELLVQFQDESVVDDSQLPKDRFSAERLKGVDSTLKIQPAELGDSAMYLCASSFGGAYNEQFFGPGTRLTVL.

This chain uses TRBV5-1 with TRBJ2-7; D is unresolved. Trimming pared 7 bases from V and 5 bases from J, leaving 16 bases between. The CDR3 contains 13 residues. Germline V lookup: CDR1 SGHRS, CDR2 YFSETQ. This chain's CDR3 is CASAVPFKNEQYV. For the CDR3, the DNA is TGCGCCAGCGCGGTACCCTTCAAGAACGAGCAGTACGTC.

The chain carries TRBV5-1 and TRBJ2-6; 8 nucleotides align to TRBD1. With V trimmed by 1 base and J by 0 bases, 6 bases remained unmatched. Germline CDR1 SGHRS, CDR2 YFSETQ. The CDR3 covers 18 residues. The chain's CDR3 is CASSLTGQGGSGANVLTF. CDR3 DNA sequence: TGCGCCAGCAGCTTGACCGGACAGGGCGGCTCTGGGGCCAACGTCCTGACTTTC.

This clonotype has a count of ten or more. DNA of the CDR3: TGTGCCACCAGTGAAAGCGGAACCGGGGAGCTGTTTTTT. Protein: CATSESGTGELFF. The chain has TRBV24-1 and TRBJ2-2; weak D call: TRBD2 (5 bases). V was cut by 4 bases and J by 5 bases, with 7 bases left in between. Germline V gene sequence: CDR1 KGHDR, CDR2 SFDVKD. This CDR3 is 13 amino acids long.

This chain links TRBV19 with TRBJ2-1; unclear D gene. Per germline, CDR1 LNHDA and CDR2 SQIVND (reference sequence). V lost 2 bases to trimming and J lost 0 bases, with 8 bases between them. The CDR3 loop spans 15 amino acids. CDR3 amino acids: CASSIYATSYNEQFF. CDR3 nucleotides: TGTGCCAGTAGTATATATGCCACCTCCTACAATGAGCAGTTCTTC.

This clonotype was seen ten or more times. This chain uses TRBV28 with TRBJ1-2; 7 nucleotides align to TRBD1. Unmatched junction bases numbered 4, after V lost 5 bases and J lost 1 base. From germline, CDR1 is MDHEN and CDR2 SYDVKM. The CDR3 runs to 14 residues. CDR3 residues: CASSPRDSNYGYTF. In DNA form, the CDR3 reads TGTGCCAGCAGTCCGAGGGACAGTAACTATGGCTACACCTTC.

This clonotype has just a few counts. CDR3: CASMGQVYPGELFF. The CDR3 DNA follows: TGTGCCAGCATGGGACAGGTTTACCCCGGGGAGCTGTTTTTT. The V and J genes are TRBV5-5 and TRBJ2-2; 8 bases are shared with TRBD1. CDR1 is SGHKS, CDR2 YYEKEE, per germline (reference sequence). This CDR3 is 14 amino acids long. V trimming: 6 bases; J trimming: 6 bases; junction bases outside the gene matches: 7.

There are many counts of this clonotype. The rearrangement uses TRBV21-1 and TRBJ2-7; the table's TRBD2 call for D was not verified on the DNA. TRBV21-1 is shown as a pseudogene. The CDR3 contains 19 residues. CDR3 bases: TGTGCCAGCAGCAAAGCGATAGATGGGCTAGCGGGAGTCTCCTACGAGCAGTACGTC. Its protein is CASSKAIDGLAGVSYEQYV.

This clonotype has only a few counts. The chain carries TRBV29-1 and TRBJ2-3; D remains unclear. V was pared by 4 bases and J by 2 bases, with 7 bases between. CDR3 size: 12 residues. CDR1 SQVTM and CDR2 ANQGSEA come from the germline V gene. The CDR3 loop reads CSVVVTTDTQYF. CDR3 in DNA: TGCAGCGTTGTTGTCACCACAGATACGCAGTATTTT.

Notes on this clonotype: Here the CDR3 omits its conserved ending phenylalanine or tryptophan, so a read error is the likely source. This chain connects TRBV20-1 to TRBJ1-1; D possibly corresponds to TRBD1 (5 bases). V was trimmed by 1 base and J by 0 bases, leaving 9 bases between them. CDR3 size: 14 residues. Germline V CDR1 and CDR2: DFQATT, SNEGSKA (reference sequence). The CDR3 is CSARGQLMNTEAFC. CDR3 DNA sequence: TGCAGTGCTAGAGGACAGCTGATGAACACTGAAGCTTTCTGT.

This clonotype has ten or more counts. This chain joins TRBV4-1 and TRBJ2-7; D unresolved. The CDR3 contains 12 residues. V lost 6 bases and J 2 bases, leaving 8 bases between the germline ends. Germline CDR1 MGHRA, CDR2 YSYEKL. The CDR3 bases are TGCGCCAGCAGTACCGACCCCTACGAGCAGTACGTC. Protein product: CASSTDPYEQYV.

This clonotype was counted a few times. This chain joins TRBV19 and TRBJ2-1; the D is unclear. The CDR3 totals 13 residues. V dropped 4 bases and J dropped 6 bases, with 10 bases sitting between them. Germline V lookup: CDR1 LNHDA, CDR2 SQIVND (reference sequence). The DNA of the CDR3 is TGTGCCAGTAGTAAGAGCGTTCGCAATGAGCAGTTCTTC. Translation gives CASSKSVRNEQFF.

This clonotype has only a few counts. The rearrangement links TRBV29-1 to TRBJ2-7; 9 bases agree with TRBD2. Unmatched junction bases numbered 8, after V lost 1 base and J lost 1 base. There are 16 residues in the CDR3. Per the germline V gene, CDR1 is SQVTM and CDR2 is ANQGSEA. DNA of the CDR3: TGCAGCGTTGAAGTCCGCGGGAGGGCCAATTCCTACGAGCAGTACTTC. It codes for CSVEVRGRANSYEQYF.

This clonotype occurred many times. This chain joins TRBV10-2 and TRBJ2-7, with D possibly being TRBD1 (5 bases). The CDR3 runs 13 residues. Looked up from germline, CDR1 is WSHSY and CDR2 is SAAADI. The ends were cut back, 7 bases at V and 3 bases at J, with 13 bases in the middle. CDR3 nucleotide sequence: TGCGCCAGCACCAAAGGACATAACTACGAGCAGTACGTC. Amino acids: CASTKGHNYEQYV.

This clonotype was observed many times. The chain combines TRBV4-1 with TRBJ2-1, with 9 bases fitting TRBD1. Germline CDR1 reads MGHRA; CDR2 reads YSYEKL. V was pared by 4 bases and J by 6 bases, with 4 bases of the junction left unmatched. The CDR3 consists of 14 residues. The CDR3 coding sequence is TGCGCCAGCAGCCCCGGGACAGGGCGCAATGAGCAGTTCTTC. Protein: CASSPGTGRNEQFF.